This T cell receptor beta chain was retrieved from a study of blood T cell repertoires in COVID-19. The wider study: Whether acute or convalescent, the COVID-19 samples came from the United States, Italy and Spain. In each case, the material was cDNA or gDNA derived from T cells, B-cell-depleted T cells, or PBMCs.

The CDR3 extends over 15 amino acids. The germline gives CDR1 LGHNA, CDR2 YNFKEQ. With 1 base clipped from V and 8 bases from J, the junction kept 6 bases outside the gene matches. Original data processing: Estimates of nucleated cell counts were drawn from the amplification of reference gene primers. Using immunoSEQ multiplex PCR, the repertoire was profiled, and TCRdb retains in-frame clones only, with some absent. The D gene and trimming were derived from the DNA, and the V and J assignments and clone size from that table. The repertoire holds about 240,000 clones, with approximately 80% as singletons.

The gene calls are TRBV4-2 and TRBJ1-5; TRBD1 matches 9 bases. This TCR derives from a woman between 65 and 79 years old with acute or convalescent COVID-19. Input material: peripheral blood. CDR3 residues: CASSQVGTGNKPQHF. CDR3 nucleotides: TGTGCCAGCAGCCAAGTAGGGACAGGGAATAAGCCCCAGCATTTT.